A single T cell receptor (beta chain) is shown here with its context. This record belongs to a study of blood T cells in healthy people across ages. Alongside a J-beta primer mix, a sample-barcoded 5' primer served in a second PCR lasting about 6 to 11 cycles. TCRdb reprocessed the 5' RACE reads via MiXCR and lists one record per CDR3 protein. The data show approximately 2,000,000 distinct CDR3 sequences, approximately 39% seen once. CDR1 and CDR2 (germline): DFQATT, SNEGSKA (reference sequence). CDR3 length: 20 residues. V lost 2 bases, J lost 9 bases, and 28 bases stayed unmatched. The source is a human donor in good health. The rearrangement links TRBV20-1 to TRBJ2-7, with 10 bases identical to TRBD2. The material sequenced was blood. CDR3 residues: CSARSRLRGGASGGSQRQYF. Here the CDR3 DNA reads TGCAGTGCTAGATCCCGCCTGAGGGGTGGGGCTAGCGGGGGATCCCAGCGGCAGTACTTC.